The 21 T cell receptor beta chains presented below share a single source sample, sequenced in a study of blood T cell repertoires in COVID-19. Sequenced by immunoSEQ multiplex PCR; TCRdb stores in-frame clones only, minus some. In the table there are about 150,000 clones, 86% of which are singletons. Sequencing input: peripheral blood. These receptors were obtained from a man aged 65 to 79 with acute or convalescent COVID-19.

The gene calls are TRBV19 and TRBJ1-4; no clear D. V lost 3 bases to trimming and J lost 12 bases, with 14 bases between them. This CDR3 region has 13 residues. Looked up from germline, CDR1 is LNHDA and CDR2 is SQIVND (reference sequence). The CDR3 bases are TGTGCCAGTAGTATGGGTCCGGGAAGGCAACTGTTTTTT. Encoded protein: CASSMGPGRQLFF.

The chain employs TRBV3-1 (or the pseudogene TRBV3-2) and TRBJ2-7; D unresolved. CDR1 is LGHDT, CDR2 YNNKEL, per germline (reference sequence). V gave up 1 base and J gave up 5 bases, with 3 bases separating them. The CDR3 consists of 11 residues. CDR3 sequence reads: CASSQGHEQYF. The CDR3 bases are TGTGCCAGCAGCCAAGGGCACGAGCAGTACTTC.

In its sample, this clone was seen once. The CDR3 loop is CAWSPIGRGISTDTQYF. The CDR3 DNA reads as TGTGCCTGGAGCCCTATAGGGCGGGGAATAAGCACAGATACGCAGTATTTT. This chain connects TRBV30 to TRBJ2-3; tentatively, D is TRBD2 (6 bases). Trimming cost V 3 bases and J 0 bases, with 19 bases left between them. The CDR3 consists of 17 residues. The V gene's germline CDR1 is GTSNPN and CDR2 SVGIG (reference sequence).

Turning to this clone: Mismatch with germline at one junction end may stem from a read error. V is TRBV4-2 and J is TRBJ1-1; 7 bases are shared with TRBD1. The CDR3 length is 14 residues. Per the germline V gene, CDR1 is LGHNA and CDR2 is YNFKEQ. The CDR3 loop reads CASGLVGQNNEAFF. In DNA, the CDR3 is TGTGCCAGCGGACTCGTGGGACAGAACAATGAAGCTTTCTTT.

V and J are TRBV19 and TRBJ2-3; 8 nucleotides align to TRBD2. The CDR3 runs 17 residues. After removal of 6 bases from V and 5 bases from J, the junction contained 16 bases not matched to a gene. Germline CDR1 LNHDA, CDR2 SQIVND (reference sequence). Here the CDR3 reads CASSPNRAGGGVDTQYF. CDR3 sequence (DNA): TGTGCCAGTAGCCCAAATCGGGCGGGAGGTGGTGTAGATACGCAGTATTTT.

The rearrangement joins TRBV19 to TRBJ1-5; perhaps TRBD1 as D (6 bases). This CDR3 is built from 13 residues. Germline values: CDR1 LNHDA, CDR2 SQIVND (reference sequence). Between the trimmed V and J ends, which lost 10 bases and 3 bases, there was a span of 13 bases. The CDR3 loop reads CATQNRANQPQHF. The DNA of the CDR3 is TGTGCCACCCAAAACAGGGCCAATCAGCCCCAGCATTTT.

The chain has TRBV9 and TRBJ1-5, with TRBD1 identical over 9 bases. Germline V gene sequence: CDR1 SGDLS, CDR2 YYNGEE. This CDR3 has 15 residues. Trimming took 4 bases from V and 6 from J; bases not matched to a gene: 8. CDR3 residues: CASSLQGAHGQPQHF. CDR3 nucleotides: TGTGCCAGCAGCTTACAGGGGGCGCACGGTCAGCCCCAGCATTTT.

V and J are TRBV28 and TRBJ1-3, with TRBD1 identical over 9 bases. The length of the CDR3 is 13 residues. Trimming at V came to 6 bases and at J to 8 bases, leaving 5 bases not matched to a gene. Per the germline V gene, CDR1 is MDHEN and CDR2 is SYDVKM. The CDR3 protein is CASRTGGADTIYF. The DNA of the CDR3 is TGTGCCAGCAGAACAGGGGGCGCGGACACCATATATTTT.

This chain connects TRBV28 to TRBJ1-6; 9 bases agree with TRBD1. The CDR3 has 15 residues. The junction had 4 bases not matched to a gene; V was cut back by 2 bases and J by 8 bases. Germline V lookup: CDR1 MDHEN, CDR2 SYDVKM. The CDR3 loop is CASSLPGQGYSPLHF. The CDR3 DNA is TGTGCCAGCAGTTTACCTGGACAGGGGTATTCACCCCTCCACTTT.

The CDR3 DNA follows: TGTGCCAGCAGCAAGGGACAGGGACCCTACGAGCAGTACTTC. Translated: CASSKGQGPYEQYF. V gene TRBV7-9 combines with J gene TRBJ2-7, with 9 bases aligning to TRBD1. The germline V gene encodes CDR1 SEHNR and CDR2 FQNEAQ (reference sequence). The ends lost 5 bases at V and 2 bases at J; junction bases unmatched: 4. The CDR3 totals 14 residues.

The chain is built from TRBV24-1 and TRBJ2-2; D is perhaps TRBD1 (5 bases). CDR1 is KGHDR and CDR2 is SFDVKD in the germline V gene. The ends were cut back, 3 bases at V and 6 bases at J, with 13 bases in the middle. The CDR3 length is 15 residues. As DNA, the CDR3 is TGTGCCACCAGTGATGCCCAGGGTTGGGCCGGGGAGCTGTTTTTT. This gives the protein CATSDAQGWAGELFF.

This chain joins TRBV7-2 and TRBJ2-7; 7 nucleotides agree with TRBD1. CDR1 and CDR2 (germline): SGHTA, FQGNSA. The V segment lost 1 base and the J segment 2 bases; nucleotides outside the gene matches: 11. This CDR3 region has 17 residues. The CDR3 protein is CASSLDSLTGRTYEQYF. In nucleotides, the CDR3 is TGTGCCAGCAGCTTAGACAGCCTGACAGGGCGGACCTACGAGCAGTACTTC.

The V gene is TRBV4-1, the J gene TRBJ2-4; a weak D match, TRBD1 (6 bases). The ends were cut back, 3 bases at V and 0 bases at J, with 15 bases in the middle. The germline V gene has CDR1 MGHRA and CDR2 YSYEKL. This CDR3 has 17 amino acids. The CDR3 nucleotides read TGCGCCAGCAGCCAGGTTGTAACAGGGCTAGCCAAAAACATTCAGTACTTC. Amino acids: CASSQVVTGLAKNIQYF.

The gene calls are TRBV11-3 and TRBJ2-7; possibly TRBD2 for D (5 bases). This CDR3 is 16 amino acids long. V was clipped by 3 bases and J by 0 bases, with 15 bases between them. CDR1 is SGHNT and CDR2 is YENEEA in the germline V gene. The CDR3 reads CASSFGKGGRSYEQYF. Written as DNA, the CDR3 is TGTGCCAGCAGCTTCGGGAAAGGAGGCCGCTCCTACGAGCAGTACTTC.

This rearrangement joins TRBV29-1 to TRBJ2-7, with a weak D call TRBD2 (6 bases). The CDR3 length is 14 residues. The germline V gene encodes CDR1 SQVTM and CDR2 ANQGSEA. Trimming pared 4 bases from V and 0 bases from J, leaving 13 bases between. CDR3 bases: TGCAGCGTTGGTGTAGCGGCCAGCTCCTACGAGCAGTACTTC. Translation gives CSVGVAASSYEQYF.

The gene calls are TRBV5-4 and TRBJ2-5; 16 bases map to TRBD2. Germline CDR1 and CDR2: SGHNT and YYREEE (reference sequence). This CDR3 has 18 amino acids. Trimming removed 4 bases from V and 4 bases from J; junction bases left unmatched: 10. The CDR3 DNA follows: TGTGCCAGCAGCGCCTCCGGGACTAGCGGGAGGGGTCGAGAGACCCAGTACTTC. It encodes CASSASGTSGRGRETQYF.

This clone was detected a few times. This CDR3 is also generated by other DNA sequences in the sample. The rearrangement links TRBV5-1 to TRBJ2-1; 11 bases agree with TRBD2. V gave up 4 bases and J gave up 5 bases; unmatched junction bases: 5. The CDR3 is 15 residues long. The germline V gene encodes CDR1 SGHRS and CDR2 YFSETQ. In DNA form, the CDR3 reads TGCGCCAGCAGCCTACTAGCGGGAGCTAACAATGAGCAGTTCTTC. Its protein product is CASSLLAGANNEQFF.

The gene calls are TRBV6-2 or TRBV6-3 and TRBJ1-1; 9 nucleotides match TRBD1. With V trimmed by 5 bases and J by 4 bases, 8 bases remained unmatched. The CDR3 has 15 amino acids. In germline, CDR1 is MNHEY, CDR2 SVGEGT. DNA for the CDR3: TGTGCCAGCAGTACCCCACAGGGGGCTTTCACTGAAGCTTTCTTT. Protein product: CASSTPQGAFTEAFF.

The chain links TRBV28 to TRBJ1-2, with TRBD1 matching over 11 bases. Per the germline V gene, CDR1 is MDHEN and CDR2 is SYDVKM. The CDR3 runs 15 residues. The junction had 7 bases not matched to a gene; V was cut back by 6 bases and J by 4 bases. CDR3 DNA: TGTGCCAGCAGACCCCGGACAGGGGGCCTCTATGGCTACACCTTC. Protein sequence: CASRPRTGGLYGYTF.

J is TRBJ2-5 and V is TRBV15; the match to TRBD1 covers 8 bases. The junction had 12 bases not matched to a gene; V was cut back by 2 bases and J by 1 base. CDR1 LNHNV and CDR2 YYDKDF come from the germline V gene (reference sequence). The CDR3 contains 18 residues. The CDR3, as DNA: TGTGCCACCAGCAGATCAATCTTGATAGGGACAGGCCAAGAGACCCAGTACTTC. It is translated as CATSRSILIGTGQETQYF.

The chain carries TRBV30 and TRBJ1-5; 9 bases match TRBD1. The V and J ends lost 7 bases and 5 bases, in that order; junction bases with no gene match: 6. CDR1 and CDR2 from the germline V gene are GTSNPN and SVGIG (reference sequence). The CDR3 sequence is 13 residues long. Here the CDR3 DNA reads TGTGCCTCCCGGGACAGGGAAGATCAGCCCCAGCATTTT. Translating it yields CASRDREDQPQHF. Variable domain in full (rest from reference TRBV30 and TRBJ1-5): SQTIHQWPATLVQPVGSPLSLECTVEGTSNPNLYWYRQAAGRGLQLLFYSVGIGQISSEVPQNLSASRPQDRQFILSSKKLLLSDSGFYLCASRDREDQPQHFGDGTRLSIL.